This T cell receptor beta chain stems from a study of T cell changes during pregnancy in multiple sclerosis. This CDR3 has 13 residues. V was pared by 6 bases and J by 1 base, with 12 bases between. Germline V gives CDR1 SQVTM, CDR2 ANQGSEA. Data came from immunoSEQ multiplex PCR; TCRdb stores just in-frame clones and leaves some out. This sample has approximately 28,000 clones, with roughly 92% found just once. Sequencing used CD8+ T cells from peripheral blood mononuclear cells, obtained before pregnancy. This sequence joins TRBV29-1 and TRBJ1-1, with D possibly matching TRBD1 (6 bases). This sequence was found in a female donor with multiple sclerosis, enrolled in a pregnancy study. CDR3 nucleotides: TGCAGCGTGCAGGGGACCGCGAACACTGAAGCTTTCTTT. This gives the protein CSVQGTANTEAFF.